This record concerns one TCR beta chain sequence. There is no known antigen for this receptor. No base quality values were provided; no much bigger clone lies one nucleotide off. For sequencing, an Illumina HiSeq 1500 was employed. The public reads were reprocessed in TCRdb via fastp at Q25 and MiXCR, keeping in-frame beta chains. Under each unique CDR3 protein, matching rows form one entry showing the most common genes and DNA. Here the sample has 650,000 to 850,000 distinct CDR3 sequences; 25% to 30% occur a single time. The top ten constitute roughly 13% of the sample. This entry is derived from a study of T cell repertoires in cytomegalovirus infection (dated by TCRdb to between 2017 and 2020). Broadly, across the study: Recently identified HLA-C-restricted CMV epitopes, whose presentation resists viral immunomodulation, were targeted by peptide stimulations together with well-studied HLA-B-restricted epitopes. Donor HLA type was relevant to the analysis, as public TCR beta signatures indicated carriage of CMV infection together with the matching HLA type.

The treatment or condition label of this sample denotes: in vitro stimulation with specific CMV peptide epitopes to enrich CMV-specific T cells. The germline V gene (reference sequence) sets CDR1 to MNHEY and CDR2 to SMNVEV. The trim is 0 bases for V and 7 bases for J, with a gap of 7 bases between the germline ends. Counted from cysteine to phenylalanine, this CDR3 has 13 amino acids. Only CDR3 DNA is held: 39 bases, read in frame from base 1. The investigation overall reported the following: In the ex vivo response, HLA-C-restricted CMV-specific TCR beta clonotypes were dominant, and in two of eight donors the single most frequent clonotype came from this HLA-C-restricted group. Carriers of CMV infection plus the relevant HLA type were discriminated by the cumulative frequency of public TCR beta family members in the study cohort and in an independent approximately 400-donor cohort.

The specimen comprised cultured CD8+ T cells from PBMCs, sampled from culture after CMV antigen stimulation. This sequence originates from a human donor in good health (CMV status not recorded). Some clones in this sample may be carry-over from other donors' samples. The sequence is built from TRBV27 and TRBJ2-1; no D gene is confidently identified. The DNA reads as follows: TGTGCCAGCAGTTTATCTAGCAGGAATGAGCAGTTCTTC. This codes for CASSLSSRNEQFF.